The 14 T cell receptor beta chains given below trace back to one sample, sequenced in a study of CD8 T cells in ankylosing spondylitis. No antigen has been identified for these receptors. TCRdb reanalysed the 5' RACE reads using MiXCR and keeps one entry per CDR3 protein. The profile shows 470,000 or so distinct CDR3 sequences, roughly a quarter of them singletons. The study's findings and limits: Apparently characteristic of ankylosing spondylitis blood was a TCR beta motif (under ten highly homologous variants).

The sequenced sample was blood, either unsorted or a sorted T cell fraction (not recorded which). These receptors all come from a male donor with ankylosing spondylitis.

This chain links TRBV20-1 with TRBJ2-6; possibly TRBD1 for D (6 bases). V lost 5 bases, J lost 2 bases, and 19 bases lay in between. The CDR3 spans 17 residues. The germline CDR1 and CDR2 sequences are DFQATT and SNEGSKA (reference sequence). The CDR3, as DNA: TGCAGTGCTTTGGGACACCGGCGGGCTCCTGGGGCCAACGTCCTGACTTTC. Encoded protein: CSALGHRRAPGANVLTF.

The CDR3 reads CARTSGHTTDTQYF. The DNA of the CDR3 is TGCGCCAGGACTAGCGGACACACCACAGATACGCAGTATTTT. The rearrangement links TRBV10-1 to TRBJ2-3, with 9 bases that match TRBD2. The CDR3 totals 14 residues. Germline V gene sequence: CDR1 WNHNN, CDR2 SYGVQD (reference sequence). V lost 9 bases to trimming and J lost 2 bases; unmatched junction nucleotides: 6.

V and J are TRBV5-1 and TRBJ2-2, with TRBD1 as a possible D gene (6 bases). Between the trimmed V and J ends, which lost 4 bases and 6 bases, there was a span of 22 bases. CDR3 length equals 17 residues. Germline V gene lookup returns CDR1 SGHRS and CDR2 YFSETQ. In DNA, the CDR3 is TGCGCCAGCAGCCCAGGGGACCCCAATAAGAATGCCGGGGAGCTGTTTTTT. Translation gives CASSPGDPNKNAGELFF.

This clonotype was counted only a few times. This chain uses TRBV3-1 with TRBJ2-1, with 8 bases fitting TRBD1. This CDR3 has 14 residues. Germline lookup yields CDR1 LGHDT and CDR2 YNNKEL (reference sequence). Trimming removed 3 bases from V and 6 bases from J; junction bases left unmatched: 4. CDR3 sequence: CASSHRGPRNEQFF. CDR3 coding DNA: TGTGCCAGCAGCCACAGGGGGCCCCGCAATGAGCAGTTCTTC.

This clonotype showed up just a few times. In nucleotides, the CDR3 is TGTGCCAGCAGCTTTTTAAATCAGCCCCAGCATTTT. It encodes CASSFLNQPQHF. The chain joins TRBV7-8 to TRBJ1-5; D remains ambiguous. The CDR3 covers 12 residues. Trimming took 3 bases from V and 4 from J, leaving 4 bases between them. Per germline, CDR1 SGHVS and CDR2 FQNEAQ.

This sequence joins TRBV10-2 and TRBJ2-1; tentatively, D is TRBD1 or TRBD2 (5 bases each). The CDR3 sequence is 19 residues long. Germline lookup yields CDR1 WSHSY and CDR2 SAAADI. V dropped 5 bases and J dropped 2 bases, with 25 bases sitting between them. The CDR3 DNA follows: TGCGCCAGCAGTCGAGCAGGGTGGTTCTTAAGAGGGGCCTACAATGAGCAGTTCTTC. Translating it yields CASSRAGWFLRGAYNEQFF.

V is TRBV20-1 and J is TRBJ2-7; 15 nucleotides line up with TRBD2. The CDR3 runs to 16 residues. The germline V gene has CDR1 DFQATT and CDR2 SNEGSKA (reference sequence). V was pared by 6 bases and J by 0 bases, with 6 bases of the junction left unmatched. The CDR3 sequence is CSAPGLAGGFSYEQYF. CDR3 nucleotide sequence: TGCAGTGCGCCGGGACTAGCGGGAGGATTCTCCTACGAGCAGTACTTC.

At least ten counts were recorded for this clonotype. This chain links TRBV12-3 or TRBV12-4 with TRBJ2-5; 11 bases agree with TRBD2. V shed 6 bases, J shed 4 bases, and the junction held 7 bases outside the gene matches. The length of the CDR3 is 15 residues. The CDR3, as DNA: TGTGCCAGCAGCCCACTAGGACTAGCGGGAGAGACCCAGTACTTC. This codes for CASSPLGLAGETQYF.

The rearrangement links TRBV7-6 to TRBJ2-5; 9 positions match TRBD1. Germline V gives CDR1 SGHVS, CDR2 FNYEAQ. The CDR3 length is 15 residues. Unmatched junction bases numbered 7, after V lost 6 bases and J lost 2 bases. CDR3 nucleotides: TGTGCCAGCAGGAAATCGGACAGGGGACAAGAGACCCAGTACTTC. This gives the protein CASRKSDRGQETQYF.

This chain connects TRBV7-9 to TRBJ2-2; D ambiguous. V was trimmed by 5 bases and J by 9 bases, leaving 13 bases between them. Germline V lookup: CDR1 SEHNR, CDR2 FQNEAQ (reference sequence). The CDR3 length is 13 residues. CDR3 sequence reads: CASSASPRRELFF. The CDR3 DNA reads TGTGCCAGCAGCGCATCACCAAGGAGGGAGCTGTTTTTT.

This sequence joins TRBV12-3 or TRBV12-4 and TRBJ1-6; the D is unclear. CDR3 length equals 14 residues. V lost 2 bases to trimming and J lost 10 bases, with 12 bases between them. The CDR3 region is CASSLKRAYSPLHF. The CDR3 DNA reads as TGTGCCAGCAGTTTAAAAAGGGCATACTCACCCCTCCACTTT.

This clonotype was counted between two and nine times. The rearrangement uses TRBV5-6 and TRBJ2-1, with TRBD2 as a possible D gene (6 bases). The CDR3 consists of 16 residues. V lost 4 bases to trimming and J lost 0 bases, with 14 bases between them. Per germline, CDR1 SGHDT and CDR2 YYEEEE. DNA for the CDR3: TGTGCCAGCAGCGCCGGGGGAGCGAGCTCCTACAATGAGCAGTTCTTC. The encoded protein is CASSAGGASSYNEQFF.

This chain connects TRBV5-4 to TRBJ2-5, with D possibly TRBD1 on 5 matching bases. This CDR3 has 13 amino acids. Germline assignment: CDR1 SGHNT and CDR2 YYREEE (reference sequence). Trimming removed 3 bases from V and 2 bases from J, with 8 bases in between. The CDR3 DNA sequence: TGTGCCAGCAGCTGGGGCCCTCAAGAGACCCAGTACTTC. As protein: CASSWGPQETQYF.

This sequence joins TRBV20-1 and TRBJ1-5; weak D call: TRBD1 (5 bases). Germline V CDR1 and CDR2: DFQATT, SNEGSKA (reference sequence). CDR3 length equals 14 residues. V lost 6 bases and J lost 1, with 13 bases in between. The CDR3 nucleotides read TGCAGTGCACGGCGGGGACGAAGCAATCAGCCCCAGCATTTT. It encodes CSARRGRSNQPQHF.